This TCR beta chain was observed in a study of cytomegalovirus exposure and HLA in healthy donors. About the study: Samples from HLA-typed donors yielded 65 million to 90 million unique TCRs in an early data release. Broader study findings: In a later analysis, approximately 15,000 TCR beta sequences were associated with HLA alleles at 0.05 false discovery rate.

About this clone: The antigen is unknown.

It was with 60 Vbeta and 13 Jbeta primers that the PCR ran. The protocol was immunoSEQ multiplex PCR, while the TCRdb copy is restricted to in-frame clones and leaves out a portion. The sample yields 140,000 to 150,000 clones, around 79% seen once. Donors consisted of healthy bone marrow donors. The CDR3 is 12 residues long. The V gene end was trimmed by 7 bases and the J gene end by 7 bases; junction bases not matched to a gene: 7. CDR1 and CDR2 from the germline V gene are MDHEN and SYDVKM. The chain joins TRBV28 to TRBJ2-7; 7 nucleotides line up with TRBD1. The clonotype originates from a woman aged 40 to 50 in good health and CMV-seropositive. The source material was PBMCs. The CDR3 sequence: CASTGQAREQYF. As DNA, the CDR3 is TGTGCCAGCACAGGACAGGCCCGAGAGCAGTACTTC.